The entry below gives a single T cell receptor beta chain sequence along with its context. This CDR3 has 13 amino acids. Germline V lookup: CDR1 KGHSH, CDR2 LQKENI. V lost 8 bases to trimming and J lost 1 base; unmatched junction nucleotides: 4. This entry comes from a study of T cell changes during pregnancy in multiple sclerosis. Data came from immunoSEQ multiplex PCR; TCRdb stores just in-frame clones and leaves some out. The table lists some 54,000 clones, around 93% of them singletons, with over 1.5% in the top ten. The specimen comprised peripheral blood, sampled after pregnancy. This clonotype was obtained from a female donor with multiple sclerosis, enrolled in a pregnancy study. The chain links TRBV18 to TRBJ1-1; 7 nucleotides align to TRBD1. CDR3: CASGGQANTEAFF. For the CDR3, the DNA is TGTGCCAGCGGTGGACAGGCGAACACTGAAGCTTTCTTT.